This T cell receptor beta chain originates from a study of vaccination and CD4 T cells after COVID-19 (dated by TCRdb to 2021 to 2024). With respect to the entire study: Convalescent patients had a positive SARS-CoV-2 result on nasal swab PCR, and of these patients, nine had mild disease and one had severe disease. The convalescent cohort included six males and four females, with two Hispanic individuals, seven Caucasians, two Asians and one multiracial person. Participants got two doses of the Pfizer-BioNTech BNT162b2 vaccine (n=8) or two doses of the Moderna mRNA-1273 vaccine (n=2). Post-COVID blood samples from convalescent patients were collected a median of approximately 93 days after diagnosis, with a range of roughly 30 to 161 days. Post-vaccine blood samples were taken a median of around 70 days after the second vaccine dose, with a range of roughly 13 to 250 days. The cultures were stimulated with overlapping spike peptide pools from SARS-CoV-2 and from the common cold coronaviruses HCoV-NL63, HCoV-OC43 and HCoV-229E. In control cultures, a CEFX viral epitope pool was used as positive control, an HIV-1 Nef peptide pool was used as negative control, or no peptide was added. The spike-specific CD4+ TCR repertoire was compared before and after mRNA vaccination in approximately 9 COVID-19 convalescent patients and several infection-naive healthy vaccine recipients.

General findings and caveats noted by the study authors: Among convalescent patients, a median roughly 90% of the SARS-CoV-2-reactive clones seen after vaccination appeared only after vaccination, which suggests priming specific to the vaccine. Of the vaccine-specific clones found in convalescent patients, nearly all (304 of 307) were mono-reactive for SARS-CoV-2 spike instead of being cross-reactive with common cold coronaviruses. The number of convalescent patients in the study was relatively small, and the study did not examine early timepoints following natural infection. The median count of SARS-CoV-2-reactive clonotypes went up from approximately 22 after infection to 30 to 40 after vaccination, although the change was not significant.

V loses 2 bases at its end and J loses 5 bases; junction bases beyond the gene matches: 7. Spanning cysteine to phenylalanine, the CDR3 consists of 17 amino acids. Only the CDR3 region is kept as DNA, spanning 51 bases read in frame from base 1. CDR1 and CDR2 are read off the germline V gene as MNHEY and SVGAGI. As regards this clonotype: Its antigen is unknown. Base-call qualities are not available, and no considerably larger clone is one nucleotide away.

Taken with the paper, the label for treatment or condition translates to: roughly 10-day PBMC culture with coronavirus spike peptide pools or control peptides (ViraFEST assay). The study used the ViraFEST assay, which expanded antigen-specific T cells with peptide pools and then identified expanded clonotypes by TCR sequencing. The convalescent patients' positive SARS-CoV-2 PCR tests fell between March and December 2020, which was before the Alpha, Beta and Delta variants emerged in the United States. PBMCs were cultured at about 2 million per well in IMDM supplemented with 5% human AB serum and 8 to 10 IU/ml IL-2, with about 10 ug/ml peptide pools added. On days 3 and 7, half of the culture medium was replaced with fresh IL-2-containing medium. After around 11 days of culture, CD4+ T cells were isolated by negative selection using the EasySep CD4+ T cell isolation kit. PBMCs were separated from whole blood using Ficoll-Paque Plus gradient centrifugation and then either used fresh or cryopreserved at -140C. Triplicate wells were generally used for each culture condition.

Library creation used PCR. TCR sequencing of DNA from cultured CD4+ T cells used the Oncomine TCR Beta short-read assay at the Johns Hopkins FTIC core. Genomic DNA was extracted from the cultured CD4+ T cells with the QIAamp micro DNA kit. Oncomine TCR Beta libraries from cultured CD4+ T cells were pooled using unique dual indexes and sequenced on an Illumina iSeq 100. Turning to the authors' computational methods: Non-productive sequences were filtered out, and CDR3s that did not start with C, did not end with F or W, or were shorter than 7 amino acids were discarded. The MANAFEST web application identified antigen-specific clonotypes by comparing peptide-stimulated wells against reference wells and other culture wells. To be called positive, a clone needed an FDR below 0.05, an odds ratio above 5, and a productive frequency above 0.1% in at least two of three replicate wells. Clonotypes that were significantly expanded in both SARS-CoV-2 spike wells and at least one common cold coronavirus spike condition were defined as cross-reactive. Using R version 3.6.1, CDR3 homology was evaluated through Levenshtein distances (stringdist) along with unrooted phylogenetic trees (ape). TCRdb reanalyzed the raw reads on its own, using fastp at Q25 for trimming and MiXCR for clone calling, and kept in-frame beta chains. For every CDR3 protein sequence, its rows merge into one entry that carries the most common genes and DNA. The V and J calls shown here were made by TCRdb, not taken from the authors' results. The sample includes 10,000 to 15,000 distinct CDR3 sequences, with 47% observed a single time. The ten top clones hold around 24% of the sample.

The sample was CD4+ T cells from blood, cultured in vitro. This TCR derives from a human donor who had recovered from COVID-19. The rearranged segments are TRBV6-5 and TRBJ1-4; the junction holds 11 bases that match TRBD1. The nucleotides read TGTGCCAGCAGTTACCCGGGGACAGGGGGTGACAATGAAAAACTGTTTTTT. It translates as CASSYPGTGGDNEKLFF.